This T cell receptor beta chain was found in a study of breast tumors, draining lymph nodes, adjacent tissues listed by TCRdb under 2016. About the full investigation: The study compared TCR beta repertoires across tumor, adjacent nontumor tissue and axillary lymph nodes from breast cancer patients. The study was designed to assess the relationships and possible T-cell exchange between tumor, surrounding tissue and draining lymph node repertoires in human breast cancer.

CDR1 is given as SEHNR and CDR2 as FQNEAQ, both from the germline V gene (reference sequence). V sheds 2 bases and J sheds 1 base, leaving 10 bases between their ends. The CDR3 covers 15 residues, taking in both the cysteine and the phenylalanine. The only DNA kept is the CDR3, 45 bases in frame from the first base. At least ten counts were recorded for this clonotype. The specificity of this receptor is unknown. The sample holds no much larger clone one base away, and base qualities are not on file. The reads were generated on an Illumina HiSeq 2000. Multiplex PCR amplification was used to generate the TCR beta chain libraries. High-throughput sequencing was used to analyze the amplified TCR beta chain products. TCRdb trimmed the raw reads at Q25, called clones with MiXCR and kept productive beta chains. When rows share a CDR3 protein, they turn into one entry using the most common DNA and genes. In all, the sample holds approximately 37,000 distinct CDR3 sequences, and roughly 36% of those were seen once. The ten most abundant clones make up about 11% of the sample.

General conclusions and limits of the study: The conclusion that tumor T cells originate in lymph nodes was framed as consistent with a hypothesis rather than directly demonstrated. T-cell repertoire diversity in tumors was found to be lower than in lymph nodes but higher than in nontumor tissue, and preferential V and J gene usage was observed. The similarity between tumor and nontumor tissue repertoires was significantly greater in luminal-like breast cancer than in basal-like breast cancer. The data were considered consistent with most tumor T cells being derived from the lymph node and subsequently expanding within tumor tissue.

Material for sequencing was breast tumor tissue. This sequence originates from a female donor with breast cancer. Some clones in this sample may be carry-over from other donors' samples. The chain links TRBV7-9 with TRBJ2-3, with a tentative D gene TRBD2 over 6 matching bases. The encoded CDR3 is CASSLTGDGTDTQYF. At the DNA level, the sequence is TGTGCCAGCAGCTTAACGGGAGACGGCACAGATACGCAGTATTTT.